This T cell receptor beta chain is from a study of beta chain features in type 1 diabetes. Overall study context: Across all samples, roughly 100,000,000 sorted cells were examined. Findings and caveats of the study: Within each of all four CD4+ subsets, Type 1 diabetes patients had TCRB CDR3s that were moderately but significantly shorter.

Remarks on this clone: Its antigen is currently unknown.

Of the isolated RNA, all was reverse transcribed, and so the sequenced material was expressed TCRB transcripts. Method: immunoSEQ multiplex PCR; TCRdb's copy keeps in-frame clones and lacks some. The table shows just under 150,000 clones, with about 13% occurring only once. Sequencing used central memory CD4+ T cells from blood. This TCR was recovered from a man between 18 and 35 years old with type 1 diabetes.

As DNA, the CDR3 is TGCGCCAGCAGCCTTCAACCTCGGAACTCCCACCGTGGCTACACCTTC. Protein sequence: CASSLQPRNSHRGYTF. The chain links TRBV4-1 to TRBJ1-2; D is undetermined. CDR1 and CDR2 from the germline V gene are MGHRA and YSYEKL. Trimming left V 4 bases short and J 7 bases short, with 22 bases between. This CDR3 region has 16 residues.